This T cell receptor (beta chain) derives from a study of control samples from healthy donors and cancer patients. The CDR3 loop spans 13 amino acids. Some clones are missing from TCRdb's copy, which holds only in-frame ones; the method was immunoSEQ multiplex PCR. The table records approximately 120,000 clones, about 90% of them present only once. Sequencing was performed on blood. This TCR came from a man younger than 30 in good health. J is TRBJ2-2 and V is TRBV12-1; TRBD2, the table's D call, lacks a check against the DNA. TRBV12-1 is shown as a pseudogene. The CDR3 reads CAGTSGNTGELFF. The CDR3 region has the DNA TGTGCCGGGACTAGCGGGAACACCGGGGAGCTGTTTTTT.